This paragraph reports one T cell receptor beta chain. Other DNA sequences in the sample encode the same CDR3. As processed by the authors: Estimates of nucleated cell counts were drawn from the amplification of reference gene primers. Only in-frame clones appear in the TCRdb table, and some are missing; sequencing was by immunoSEQ multiplex PCR. That table supplies the V and J calls and clone size; D and trimming were determined from the DNA. Of about 260,000 clones listed, around 86% are singletons. Participant age was about 18 to 95 years, and participants resided in roughly 25 US areas. The recovered donors of Cohort 3 showed two negative PCRs, clearance, or symptom resolution. This sample was included in a study of blood T cell repertoires in COVID-19. Study in general: Collection of acute and convalescent COVID-19 samples took place in the United States, Italy and Spain.

V was clipped by 2 bases and J by 3 bases, with 5 bases between them. This CDR3 is built from 12 residues. The sample taken for sequencing was PBMCs or T cells enriched from blood (not recorded which). The rearrangement joins TRBV12-3 or TRBV12-4 to TRBJ2-7; tentatively, D is TRBD1 (5 bases). The receptor was derived from a woman in her forties or fifties who had recovered from COVID-19. CDR3 sequence reads: CASSLQGYEQYF. The CDR3 DNA reads as TGTGCCAGCAGTTTACAGGGCTACGAGCAGTACTTC.